Below are 10 T cell receptor beta chains sequenced from a single sample in a study of coeliac disease. The data were produced by immunoSEQ multiplex PCR, yet TCRdb's version contains in-frame clones alone and is incomplete. The sample lists 6,000 to 8,000 clones; around 69% were seen once. Sample: lamina propria lymphocytes from the gut. Receptors were obtained from a man in his thirties or forties with celiac disease.

This chain uses TRBV5-1 with TRBJ2-7; D call uncertain. This CDR3 has 14 residues. The V and J ends lost 1 base and 1 base respectively, with 9 bases between them. Per the germline V gene, CDR1 is SGHRS and CDR2 is YFSETQ. The CDR3 DNA sequence: TGCGCCAGCAGCTTGCATACTGATTCCTACGAGCAGTACTTC. Translating it yields CASSLHTDSYEQYF.

This chain uses TRBV27 with TRBJ1-6; perhaps TRBD1 as D (5 bases). CDR3 size: 16 residues. CDR1 and CDR2 (germline): MNHEY, SMNVEV (reference sequence). The germline V and J ends were trimmed by 5 bases and 6 bases, with 17 bases remaining between them. CDR3 DNA sequence: TGTGCCAGCAGTCCGTACTCCACAGGCCCTAATTCACCCCTCCACTTT. It translates to CASSPYSTGPNSPLHF.

The V and J genes are TRBV5-6 and TRBJ1-4; possible D gene TRBD1, 6 bases. With 0 bases removed from V and 0 bases from J, the gap between germline ends came to 15 bases. The germline V gene encodes CDR1 SGHDT and CDR2 YYEEEE. CDR3 size: 18 residues. CDR3 sequence: CASSLGGGPVATNEKLFF. CDR3 nucleotides: TGTGCCAGCAGCTTGGGCGGGGGCCCCGTCGCAACTAATGAAAAACTGTTTTTT.

The chain joins TRBV6-1 to TRBJ1-2, with TRBD1 identical over 7 bases. The germline V gene encodes CDR1 MNHNS and CDR2 SASEGT. There are 12 residues in the CDR3. Unmatched junction bases numbered 6, after V lost 6 bases and J lost 8 bases. DNA of the CDR3: TGTGCCAGCAGCCCCACAGGGGTAGGCTACACCTTC. Its protein is CASSPTGVGYTF.

The chain combines TRBV10-1 with TRBJ1-3; tentative D call: TRBD1 (5 bases). The CDR3 runs 13 residues. Trimming removed 5 bases from V and 4 bases from J, with 9 bases in between. The V gene's germline CDR1 is WNHNN and CDR2 SYGVQD (reference sequence). The CDR3 region is CASSPQGGNTIYF. CDR3 in DNA: TGCGCCAGCAGTCCCCAGGGAGGAAACACCATATATTTT.

The rearrangement uses TRBV28 and TRBJ2-1; 8 bases map to TRBD2. Losses at the gene ends were 5 bases for V and 4 bases for J; bases not matched to a gene: 19. Germline values: CDR1 MDHEN, CDR2 SYDVKM. This CDR3 has 19 residues. CDR3 DNA sequence: TGTGCCAGCAGTCAGTCTGGGATGCGAAAGCGGGAGAAGTACAATGAGCAGTTCTTC. Its protein is CASSQSGMRKREKYNEQFF.

A word on this clone: The junction departs from germline at one end; a sequencing error may be responsible. The V and J genes are TRBV6-1 and TRBJ1-1, with 7 nucleotides matching TRBD1. The germline gives CDR1 MNHNS, CDR2 SASEGT. The CDR3 loop spans 14 amino acids. CDR3 nucleotides: TGTGCCAGCCAGCTTGGACAGGAGAACACTAAAGCTTTCTTT. This encodes CASQLGQENTKAFF.

V usage is TRBV5-1 and J usage is TRBJ2-7, with a weak D call TRBD2 (5 bases). Germline values: CDR1 SGHRS, CDR2 YFSETQ. The CDR3 has 14 amino acids. V lost 2 bases, J lost 1 base, and 10 bases lay in between. CDR3 sequence (DNA): TGCGCCAGCAGCTTCTCACCGGGGTCCTACGAGCAGTACTTC. It translates to CASSFSPGSYEQYF.

V is TRBV27 and J is TRBJ2-7; D is unresolved. There are 16 residues in the CDR3. V lost 2 bases and J 3 bases, leaving 17 bases between the germline ends. Germline CDR1 MNHEY, CDR2 SMNVEV (reference sequence). The CDR3 loop reads CASSLRIYSQIYEQYF. The DNA of the CDR3 is TGTGCCAGCAGTTTACGGATATACAGTCAGATCTACGAGCAGTACTTC.

The table lists this clone with a few counts. This chain connects TRBV9 to TRBJ2-3; D might be TRBD2 (5 bases). CDR1 is SGDLS and CDR2 is YYNGEE in the germline V gene. Trimming cost V 4 bases and J 2 bases, with 8 bases left between them. The CDR3 is made up of 13 amino acids. As DNA, the CDR3 is TGTGCCAGCAGCCCTAGCTCCACAGATACGCAGTATTTT. This translates into CASSPSSTDTQYF.